This TCR beta chain is from a study of T cell responses to AZD1222 COVID-19 vaccine. Study results and limitations: Only six AZD1222 recipients tested seropositive at baseline.

Only one count was recorded for this clone. Its antigen remains unknown. Assay used: immunoSEQ multiplex PCR; TCRdb lists only in-frame clones, some missing. Among about 55,000 clones listed, around nine tenths were seen once. Looked up from germline, CDR1 is SGDLS and CDR2 is YYNGEE. V trimming: 6 bases; J trimming: 2 bases; junction bases outside the gene matches: 3. There are 14 residues in the CDR3. The starting material was peripheral blood, obtained on day 0 of AZD1222 vaccination. V usage is TRBV9 and J usage is TRBJ2-3, with TRBD2 identical over 10 bases. This TCR was recovered from an adult in good health. For the CDR3, the DNA is TGTGCCAGCAAAACTAGCGGGGTCACAGATACGCAGTATTTT. Translation gives CASKTSGVTDTQYF. Drawing the rest from reference TRBV9 and TRBJ2-3, the complete variable domain is DSGVTQTPKHLITATGQRVTLRCSPRSGDLSVYWYQQSLDQGLQFLIQYYNGEERAKGNILERFSAQQFPDLHSELNLSSLELGDSALYFCASKTSGVTDTQYFGPGTRLTVL.